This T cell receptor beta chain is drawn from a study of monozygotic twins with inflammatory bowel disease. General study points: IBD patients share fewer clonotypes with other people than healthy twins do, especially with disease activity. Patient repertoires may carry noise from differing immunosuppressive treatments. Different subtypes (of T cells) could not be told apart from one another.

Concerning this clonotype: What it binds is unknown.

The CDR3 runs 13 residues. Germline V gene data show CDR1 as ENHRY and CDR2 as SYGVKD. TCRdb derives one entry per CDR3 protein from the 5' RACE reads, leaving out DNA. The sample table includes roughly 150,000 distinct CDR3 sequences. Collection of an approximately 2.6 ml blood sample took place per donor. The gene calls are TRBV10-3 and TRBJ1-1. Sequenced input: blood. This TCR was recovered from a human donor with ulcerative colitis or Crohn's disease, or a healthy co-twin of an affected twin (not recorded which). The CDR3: CAISGTLNTEAFF.